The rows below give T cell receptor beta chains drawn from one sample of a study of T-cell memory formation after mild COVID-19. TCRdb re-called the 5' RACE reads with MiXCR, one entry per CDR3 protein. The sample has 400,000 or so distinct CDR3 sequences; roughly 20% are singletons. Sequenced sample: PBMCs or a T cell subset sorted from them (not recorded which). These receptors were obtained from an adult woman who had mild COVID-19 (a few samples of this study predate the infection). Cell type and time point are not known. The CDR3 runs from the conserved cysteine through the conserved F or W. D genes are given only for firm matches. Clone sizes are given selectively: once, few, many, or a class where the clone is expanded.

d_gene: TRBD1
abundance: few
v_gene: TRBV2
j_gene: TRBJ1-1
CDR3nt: TGTGCCAATCGCCGGGACAGGAGCTCCATGAACACTGAAGCTTTCTTT
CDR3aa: CANRRDRSSMNTEAFF

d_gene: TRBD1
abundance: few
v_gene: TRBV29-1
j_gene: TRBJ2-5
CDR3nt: TGCAGCGTCACAGGGGTCGGGGAGACCCAGTACTTC
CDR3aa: CSVTGVGETQYF

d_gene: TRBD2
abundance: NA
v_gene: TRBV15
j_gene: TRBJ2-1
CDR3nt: TGTGCCACCAGCAGAGAAACTAGCGGGTCCTACAATGAGCAGTTCTTC
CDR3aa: CATSRETSGSYNEQFF

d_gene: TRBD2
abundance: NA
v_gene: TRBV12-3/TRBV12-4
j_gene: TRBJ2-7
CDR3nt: TGTGCCAGCCGGACGCCGTCGGGAGGGTACGAGCAGTACTTC
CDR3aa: CASRTPSGGYEQYF

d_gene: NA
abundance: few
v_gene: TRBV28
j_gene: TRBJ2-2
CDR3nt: TGTGCCAGCACCCCTGTAGGCGTAAGGGAGCTGTTTTTT
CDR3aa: CASTPVGVRELFF

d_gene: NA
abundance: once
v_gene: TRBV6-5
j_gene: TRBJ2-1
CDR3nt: TGTGCCAGCAGTGGACTCAGGGGGCAGTTCTTC
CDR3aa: CASSGLRGQFF

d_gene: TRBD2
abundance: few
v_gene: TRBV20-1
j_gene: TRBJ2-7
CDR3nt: TGCAGTGCTCAAACTGGACTAGCCTCCTACGAGCAGTACTTC
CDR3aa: CSAQTGLASYEQYF

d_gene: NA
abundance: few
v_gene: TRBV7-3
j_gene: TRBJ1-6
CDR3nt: TGTGCCAGCAGCTGGGACGGGTATTCACCCCTCCACTTT
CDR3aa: CASSWDGYSPLHF

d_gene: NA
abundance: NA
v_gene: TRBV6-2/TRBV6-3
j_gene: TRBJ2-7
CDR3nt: TGTGCCAGCAGCGACACCTTGTTGAGCTCCTACGAGCAGTACTTC
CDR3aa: CASSDTLLSSYEQYF

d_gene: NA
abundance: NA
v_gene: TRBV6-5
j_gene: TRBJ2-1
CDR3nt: TGTGCCAGCAGTGCCCAAGGACAGACCTACAATGAGCAGTTCTTC
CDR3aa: CASSAQGQTYNEQFF

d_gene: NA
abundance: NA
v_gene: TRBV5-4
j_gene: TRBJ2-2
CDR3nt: TGTGCCAGCAGCGCGCAGGGGACCGGGGAGCTGTTTTTT
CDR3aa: CASSAQGTGELFF

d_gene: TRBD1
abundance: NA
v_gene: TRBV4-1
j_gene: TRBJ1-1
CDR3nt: TGCGCCAGCAGCCAAGCGACAGGGGGCGTGGGGAACACTGAAGCTTTCTTT
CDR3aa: CASSQATGGVGNTEAFF

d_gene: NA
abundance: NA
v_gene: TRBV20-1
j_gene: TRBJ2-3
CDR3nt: TGCAGTGCTAGAATCTTTGATACGCAGTATTTT
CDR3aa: CSARIFDTQYF

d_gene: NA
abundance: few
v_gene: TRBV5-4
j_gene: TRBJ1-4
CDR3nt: TGTGCCAGCAGACTTGCAACTAATGAAAAACTGTTTTTT
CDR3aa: CASRLATNEKLFF

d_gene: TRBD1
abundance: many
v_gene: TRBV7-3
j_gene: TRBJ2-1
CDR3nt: TGTGCCAGCAGCTCCACCGGGACAGGATCGGACCCCACCCTCCATGAGCAGTTCTTC
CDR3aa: CASSSTGTGSDPTLHEQFF

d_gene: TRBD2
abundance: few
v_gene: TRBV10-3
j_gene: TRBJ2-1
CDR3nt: TGTGCCATCAGTGAGTTGGCTAGCGGGGGGGAAAACTACAATGAGCAGTTCTTC
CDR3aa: CAISELASGGENYNEQFF

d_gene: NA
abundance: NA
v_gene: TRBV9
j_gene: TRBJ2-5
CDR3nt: TGTGCCAGCAGCGTAGTTTCCGGGCCGGGGACCCAGTACTTC
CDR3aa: CASSVVSGPGTQYF

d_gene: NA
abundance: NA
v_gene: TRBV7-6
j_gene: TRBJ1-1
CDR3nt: TGTGCCAGCAGCTTACGTCCAGCCTTGAACACTGAAGCTTTCTTT
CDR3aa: CASSLRPALNTEAFF

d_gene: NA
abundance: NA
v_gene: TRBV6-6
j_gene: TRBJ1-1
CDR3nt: TGTGCCAGCAGTTACCTCAGGAGTGAAGCTTTCTTT
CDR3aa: CASSYLRSEAFF

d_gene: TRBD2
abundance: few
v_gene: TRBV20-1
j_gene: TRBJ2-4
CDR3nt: TGCAGTGCTCCGGGACTAGCGAGAAACATTCAGTACTTC
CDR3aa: CSAPGLARNIQYF

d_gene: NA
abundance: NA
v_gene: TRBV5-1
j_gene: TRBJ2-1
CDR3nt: TGCGCCAGCAGCGAGCACAATGAGCAGTTCTTC
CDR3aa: CASSEHNEQFF

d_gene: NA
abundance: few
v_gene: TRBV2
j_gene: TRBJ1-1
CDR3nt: TGTGCCGGGCACGGGGAAGAGGGAGAAGCTTTCTTT
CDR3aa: CAGHGEEGEAFF

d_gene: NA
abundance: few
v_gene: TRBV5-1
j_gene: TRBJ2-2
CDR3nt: TGCGCCAGCAGCTTGGGATCGAGGGGCTCAACCGGGGAGCTGTTTTTT
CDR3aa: CASSLGSRGSTGELFF

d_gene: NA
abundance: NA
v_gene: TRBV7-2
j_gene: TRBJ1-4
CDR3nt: TGTGCCAGCAGCCCGGACTACCAGGGTGAAAAACTGTTTTTT
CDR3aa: CASSPDYQGEKLFF

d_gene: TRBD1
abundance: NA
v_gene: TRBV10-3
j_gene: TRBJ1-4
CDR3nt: TGTGCCATCAGTGACCCGGACAGGGGCGAGGATGAAAAACTGTTTTTT
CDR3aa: CAISDPDRGEDEKLFF

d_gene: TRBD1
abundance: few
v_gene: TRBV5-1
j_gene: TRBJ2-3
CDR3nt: TGCGCCAGCAGCCTTCCAAACAGGGGCGCAGATACGCAGTATTTT
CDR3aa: CASSLPNRGADTQYF

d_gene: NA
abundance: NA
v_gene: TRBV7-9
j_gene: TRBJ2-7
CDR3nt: TGTGCCAGCAGCTCCGGACCCAAGGTTTACTACGAGCAGTACTTC
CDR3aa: CASSSGPKVYYEQYF

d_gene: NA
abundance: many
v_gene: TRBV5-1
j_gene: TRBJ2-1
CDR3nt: TGCGCCAGCAGCTTGGGGGGGCCCTACAATGAGCAGTTCTTC
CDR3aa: CASSLGGPYNEQFF

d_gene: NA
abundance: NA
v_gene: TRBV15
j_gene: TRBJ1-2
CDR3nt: TGTGCCACCAGCAGAGATTCCCCCGGTATGGGCGGCTACACCTTC
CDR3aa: CATSRDSPGMGGYTF

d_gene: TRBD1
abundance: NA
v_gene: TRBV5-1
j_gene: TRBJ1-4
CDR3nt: TGCGCCAGCAGCGGAGGGCTGGGGACAGGGGGCGAAAAACTGTTTTTT
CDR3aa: CASSGGLGTGGEKLFF

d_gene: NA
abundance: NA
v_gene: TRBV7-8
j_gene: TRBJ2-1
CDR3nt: TGTGCCAGCAGCTTCCAGAAGAATAGGAATGAGCAGTTCTTC
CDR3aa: CASSFQKNRNEQFF

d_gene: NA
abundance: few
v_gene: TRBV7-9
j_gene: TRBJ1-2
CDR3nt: TGTGCCAGCAGCTTAGTCAGCTTCCTCGGCTACACCTTC
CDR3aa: CASSLVSFLGYTF